The entry below gives a single T cell receptor (beta chain) sequence along with its context. The sample is drawn from a study of blood T cell repertoires in COVID-19. Study background: There were acute and convalescent COVID-19 samples, and they came from the United States, Italy and Spain. In each case, the material was cDNA or gDNA derived from T cells, B-cell-depleted T cells, or PBMCs.

V was trimmed by 5 bases and J by 13 bases, leaving 15 bases between them. The CDR3 totals 13 residues. Original processing methods: Cell counts per sample came from amplifying reference gene primers. Produced via immunoSEQ multiplex PCR; TCRdb's table is partial and in-frame only. V, J and clone size are taken as reported in that table, and D and trimming were inferred from the DNA itself. The profile covers tens of thousands of clones, with roughly 92% appearing a single time and 7% to 9% taken by the ten largest. The gene calls are TRBV12-3 or TRBV12-4 and TRBJ1-6; D gene uncertain. Sequencing was carried out using peripheral blood. The clonotype originates from a human donor in a cohort sampled during active COVID-19. CDR3 amino acids: CASSPVNLYPLHF. The CDR3 DNA follows: TGTGCCAGCAGTCCCGTGAACTTGTATCCCCTCCACTTT.